This T cell receptor beta chain comes out of a study of blood T cell repertoires in COVID-19 (dated by TCRdb to 2018 to 2020). Concerning the study at large: The collaborator samples originated in the United States, Italy and Spain and spanned the acute and convalescent phases of COVID-19. The material from the prospective study consisted of cDNA or gDNA derived from T cells, B-cell-depleted T cells, or PBMCs. The dataset comprised deeply sampled blood TCRbeta repertoires from subjects exposed to, actively infected with, or recovered from COVID-19. The repertoires were released in a freely available public database intended as a resource for research on the immune response to SARS-CoV-2. Samples were obtained from the ongoing ImmuneRACE study (first 160 participants) and from approximately 1,200 subjects provided by 6 global collaborators. The sample metadata nearly always contained a de-identified subject ID, COVID-19 status, age in years and sex. Where available, HLA class I and class II types were obtained from metadata supplied by the sample provider rather than from assay-based typing.

Each collaborating institution followed its own protocols to collect whole blood in K2EDTA tubes. For TCRbeta analysis, collaborators shipped samples as frozen whole blood, isolated PBMCs, or DNA extracted from either of those sample types. This clone showed up just a few times. The clone's antigen remains unknown. Per-base qualities were not stored, and no clone one base away is much larger. TCRbeta CDR3 regions were amplified from genomic DNA by means of the immunoSEQ Assay, a bias-controlled multiplex PCR. As for the original processing: Nucleated cell counts per sample were estimated from amplification of reference gene primers within the assay. To quantify the absolute abundance of each unique TCRbeta CDR3 rearrangement, sequence reads were collapsed and filtered. For each sample, productive Simpson clonality was calculated as the square root of Simpson's diversity index across productive rearrangements. TCRdb carries this immuneACCESS record with in-frame sequences only. Its versions omit some clonotypes, under half of them owing to an unresolved V gene in the studies checked, with the rest unexplained. D and trimming come from the DNA, and the V and J calls and clone size come from that table. In this sample the table shows about 130,000 clones, approximately 89% of which occur a single time. The biggest ten clones account for around 3.6% of the sample.

The research as a whole found: Clinical and demographic metadata were provided uncurated, with the amount varying by source and participant.

Trimming costs V 5 bases and J 4 bases, and their ends lie 11 bases apart. The CDR3 spans 14 residues, from the cysteine through the phenylalanine. The kept DNA is CDR3 alone, 42 bases in frame from the first base. Looking up the germline V gene (reference sequence) yields CDR1 SEHNR and CDR2 FQNEAQ. This clonotype was obtained from a woman aged 55-70 years with acute or convalescent COVID-19. The sequencing input was peripheral blood. The sequence joins TRBV7-9 to TRBJ2-2; perhaps TRBD1 is the D gene, with 6 bases matching. The nucleotides are TGTGCCAGCAGCCCCACAGGGCTCACCGGGGAGCTGTTTTTT. Its product reads: CASSPTGLTGELFF.